These 6 T cell receptor beta chains came from one sample sequenced in a study of blood T cell repertoires in COVID-19. Sequencing used immunoSEQ multiplex PCR; TCRdb keeps in-frame clones, though not all of them. The repertoire includes tens of thousands of clones, about 83% of them detected once, and approximately 9% sits in the top ten. Material for sequencing was peripheral blood. The source is a human donor with active COVID-19. The donor label of this sample is uncertain.

This clone was found once. The chain joins TRBV6-5 to TRBJ1-2; maybe TRBD1 (6 bases). Trimming removed 11 bases from V and 8 bases from J, with 18 bases in between. Germline values: CDR1 MNHEY, CDR2 SVGAGI. The CDR3 sequence is 12 residues long. Here the CDR3 DNA reads TGTGCCGCGAGACTCAACAGGGACGGCTACACCTTC. Amino acids: CAARLNRDGYTF.

The chain recombines TRBV3-1 (or the pseudogene TRBV3-2) with TRBJ2-5; 7 bases map to TRBD1. The CDR3 extends over 16 amino acids. Germline V lookup: CDR1 LGHDT, CDR2 YNNKEL (reference sequence). V dropped 4 bases and J dropped 5; count of bases not matched to a gene: 13. CDR3 protein: CASSLTGIGARETQYF. DNA for the CDR3: TGTGCCAGCAGCCTGACAGGGATCGGGGCTAGGGAGACCCAGTACTTC.

The gene calls are TRBV5-1 and TRBJ2-3, with 7 positions matching TRBD2. V shed 6 bases, J shed 5 bases, and the junction held 9 bases outside the gene matches. Germline CDR1 SGHRS, CDR2 YFSETQ. CDR3 size: 14 residues. CDR3 protein: CASITAGVKDTQYF. The DNA for the CDR3 is TGCGCCAGCATCACTGCGGGAGTCAAAGATACGCAGTATTTT.

V and J are TRBV3-1 (or the pseudogene TRBV3-2) and TRBJ2-5; D is undetermined. Germline CDR1 LGHDT, CDR2 YNNKEL (reference sequence). The CDR3 extends over 12 amino acids. V lost 3 bases to trimming and J lost 2 bases, with 4 bases between them. The CDR3 region is CASSHLQETQYF. CDR3 DNA: TGTGCCAGCAGCCACCTTCAAGAGACCCAGTACTTC.

The chain uses TRBV7-9 and TRBJ1-1, with D tentatively TRBD1 (6 bases). The CDR3 contains 15 residues. Trimming stripped 6 bases from V and 5 bases from J, with 19 bases between. Germline V lookup: CDR1 SEHNR, CDR2 FQNEAQ (reference sequence). For the CDR3, the DNA is TGTGCCAGCAGTCAGTACGGGGGGGCGCGAACTGAAGCTTTCTTT. It codes for CASSQYGGARTEAFF. Variable domain in full (rest from reference TRBV7-9 and TRBJ1-1): DTGVSQNPRHKITKRGQNVTFRCDPISEHNRLYWYRQTLGQGPEFLTYFQNEAQLEKSRLLSDRFSAERPKGSFSTLEIQRTEQGDSAMYLCASSQYGGARTEAFFGQGTRLTVV.

J is TRBJ2-7 and V is TRBV9; D gene uncertain. The CDR3 is made up of 15 amino acids. CDR1 SGDLS and CDR2 YYNGEE come from the germline V gene. Trimming took 1 base from V and 3 from J, leaving 14 bases between them. CDR3 nucleotides: TGTGCCAGCAGCGTAAAGCGAGATATATACTACGAGCAGTACTTC. Translated: CASSVKRDIYYEQYF.